The 3 T cell receptor beta chains given below trace back to one sample, sequenced in a study of blood T cell repertoires in COVID-19. Clones were read by immunoSEQ multiplex PCR, and TCRdb kept only the in-frame ones, dropping some. Of some 80,000 clones in the sample, 79% are singletons; the top ten hold about 5%. Sequencing was carried out using peripheral blood. These receptors all come from an elderly woman with active or convalescent COVID-19.

This clone was seen only once. The chain links TRBV5-4 to TRBJ2-3; D is uncertain. The ends were cut back, 0 bases at V and 0 bases at J, with 11 bases in the middle. The CDR3 is made up of 16 amino acids. Per germline, CDR1 SGHNT and CDR2 YYREEE (reference sequence). The CDR3 nucleotides are TGTGCCAGCAGCTTGGGATACTTTACTAGCACAGATACGCAGTATTTT. Translated, it gives CASSLGYFTSTDTQYF. The full variable domain, completed using reference TRBV5-4 and TRBJ2-3, is ETGVTQSPTHLIKTRGQQVTLRCSSQSGHNTVSWYQQALGQGPQFIFQYYREEENGRGNFPPRFSGLQFPNYSSELNVNALELDDSALYLCASSLGYFTSTDTQYFGPGTRLTVL.

This rearrangement joins TRBV5-5 to TRBJ1-2, with TRBD1 identical over 7 bases. This CDR3 spans 13 amino acids. Germline CDR1 reads SGHKS; CDR2 reads YYEKEE (reference sequence). The V and J ends lost 0 bases and 5 bases, in that order; junction bases with no gene match: 1. CDR3 amino acids: CASSLEGAYGYTF. CDR3 in DNA: TGTGCCAGCAGCTTGGAGGGGGCTTATGGCTACACCTTC. The variable domain in full, completed from reference TRBV5-5 and TRBJ1-2, reads DAGVTQSPTHLIKTRGQQVTLRCSPISGHKSVSWYQQVLGQGPQFIFQYYEKEERGRGNFPDRFSARQFPNYSSELNVNALLLGDSALYLCASSLEGAYGYTFGSGTRLTVV.

The chain links TRBV3-1 (or the pseudogene TRBV3-2) to TRBJ2-2; 10 bases align to TRBD1. CDR1 is LGHDT, CDR2 YNNKEL, per germline (reference sequence). The CDR3 has 15 residues. Losses at the gene ends were 5 bases for V and 4 bases for J; bases not matched to a gene: 4. CDR3 in amino acids: CASSYDRGRTGELFF. CDR3 DNA sequence: TGTGCCAGCAGCTATGACAGGGGGCGCACCGGGGAGCTGTTTTTT.